Sequencing of this TCR beta chain was carried out in a study of shared clonotypes between healthy human individuals. As for this clone: Its matching antigen is unknown.

This table comes from immunoSEQ multiplex PCR, and its TCRdb copy is limited to in-frame clones, with some not included. The sample has about half a million clones; over 70% are singletons. The CDR3 extends over 14 amino acids. After removal of 0 bases from V and 5 bases from J, the junction contained 6 bases not matched to a gene. CDR1 and CDR2 from the germline V gene are SQVTM and ANQGSEA. Notes on the study in general: Apart from blood, nothing was sampled; tissue repertoires likely differ.

The TCR was taken from a middle-aged woman in good health. Some clones in this sample may be carry-over from other donors' samples. The chain links TRBV29-1 to TRBJ2-7; 8 bases line up with TRBD1. Sample: PBMCs. CDR3 nucleotide sequence: TGCAGCGTTGAAGATGGGGGGACAGGAGACGAGCAGTACTTC. Its protein product is CSVEDGGTGDEQYF.